This T cell receptor (beta chain) emerged from a study of response to subunit inactivated influenza vaccine. The CDR3 consists of 14 residues. Trimming stripped 8 bases from V and 2 bases from J, with 12 bases between. CDR1 SEHNR and CDR2 FQNEAQ come from the germline V gene (reference sequence). Using its own MiXCR run on the RT-PCR reads, TCRdb lists one record per CDR3 protein. Of approximately 500,000 distinct CDR3 sequences in the sample, 20% to 25% were seen once. These data were likewise used in another study, on T cells expressing NK-cell markers. That report adds: With UMIs, 5'RACE template switching was used to make TCR beta cDNA.

The rearrangement joins TRBV7-9 to TRBJ2-2; D remains ambiguous. Sequenced material: CD4+ T cells sorted from PBMCs, taken 11 to 12 days after vaccination. The sequence was obtained from a man aged 45-65 years who received an inactivated influenza vaccine. In DNA, the CDR3 is TGTGCCAGCCCCCCCGGGCAAAACACCGGGGAGCTGTTTTTT. It specifies CASPPGQNTGELFF.